The next 15 T cell receptor beta chains were all read from a single sample in a study of shared clonotypes between healthy human individuals. Measured with immunoSEQ multiplex PCR; TCRdb has only the in-frame clones, and not every one. The repertoire holds around 2,000,000 clones, 85% to 95% seen once, with more than 0.1% in the top ten. The specimen sequenced was naive CD4+ T cells sorted from blood. Subset meaning: CD45RA+ positively selected. The receptors originated from a man aged 18 to 29 in good health.

This clone was seen only a few times. The J gene is TRBJ2-7, the V gene TRBV7-2; perhaps TRBD2 as D (6 bases). CDR1 is SGHTA and CDR2 is FQGNSA in the germline V gene. The germline V and J ends were trimmed by 3 bases and 6 bases, with 12 bases remaining between them. The CDR3 length is 13 residues. As DNA, the CDR3 is TGTGCCAGCAGCTTGGGGGGTGCTAGCGAGCAGTACTTC. It is translated as CASSLGGASEQYF.

Remarks on this clone: The same CDR3 is also encoded by other DNA sequences in this sample. The rearrangement joins TRBV18 to TRBJ2-7; D gene unclear. The V end lost 3 bases, the J end lost 3 bases, and 9 bases lay between the germline ends. Germline V CDR1 and CDR2: KGHSH, LQKENI. The CDR3 extends over 13 amino acids. CDR3 protein: CASSPGRDYEQYF. Here the CDR3 DNA reads TGTGCCAGCTCACCGGGCAGAGACTACGAGCAGTACTTC.

In the case of this clone: Its ends do not fully match the called genes, so a read error is possible. V usage is TRBV7-7 and J usage is TRBJ2-5, with 7 bases that match TRBD2. Germline CDR1 and CDR2: SSHAT and FNYEAQ (reference sequence). CDR3 length: 15 residues. The CDR3 coding sequence is TGTGCTAGCAGCTTAGGGCTTGCGGGAGAGGAGACCCAGTACTTC. The encoded protein is CASSLGLAGEETQYF.

The chain is built from TRBV7-6 and TRBJ1-4; TRBD1 aligns across 9 bases. Trimming cost V 5 bases and J 11 bases; bases outside gene matches: 9. Per the germline V gene, CDR1 is SGHVS and CDR2 is FNYEAQ. The CDR3 contains 14 residues. CDR3 bases: TGTGCCAGCAGCAGGGGACAGGGAAAAGGGAAACTGTTTTTT. Translation: CASSRGQGKGKLFF.

The chain combines TRBV19 with TRBJ2-4, with D uncertain. Germline V gives CDR1 LNHDA, CDR2 SQIVND (reference sequence). The CDR3 spans 16 residues. The ends were cut back, 5 bases at V and 6 bases at J, with 20 bases in the middle. Written as DNA, the CDR3 is TGTGCCAGTAGTCCAACCGGTCTTGAGATGGGAAACATTCAGTACTTC. This sequence encodes CASSPTGLEMGNIQYF. Drawing the rest from reference TRBV19 and TRBJ2-4, the complete variable domain is DGGITQSPKYLFRKEGQNVTLSCEQNLNHDAMYWYRQDPGQGLRLIYYSQIVNDFQKGDIAEGYSVSREKKESFPLTVTSAQKNPTAFYLCASSPTGLEMGNIQYFGAGTRLSVL.

The V and J genes are TRBV5-1 and TRBJ1-1; D gene ambiguous. This CDR3 spans 17 amino acids. Trimming took off 0 bases at V and 0 bases at J, with 15 bases between the two ends. The germline V gene has CDR1 SGHRS and CDR2 YFSETQ. The CDR3 nucleotides are TGCGCCAGCAGCTTGGCCTGGGCAGACCTCATGAACACTGAAGCTTTCTTT. Amino acid sequence: CASSLAWADLMNTEAFF.

The chain combines TRBV18 with TRBJ2-7, with no clear D. Germline CDR1 reads KGHSH; CDR2 reads LQKENI. With 1 base removed from V and 5 bases from J, the gap between germline ends came to 9 bases. This CDR3 has 13 amino acids. The CDR3 nucleotides are TGTGCCAGCTCACCACGGGGTTTCAACGAGCAGTACTTC. It encodes CASSPRGFNEQYF. The variable domain in full, with the rest retrieved from reference TRBV18 and TRBJ2-7, is NAGVMQNPRHLVRRRGQEARLRCSPMKGHSHVYWYRQLPEEGLKFMVYLQKENIIDESGMPKERFSAEFPKEGPSILRIQQVVRGDSAAYFCASSPRGFNEQYFGPGTRLTVT.

This chain links TRBV10-3 with TRBJ2-7; D unresolved. The CDR3 contains 12 residues. Germline V gene sequence: CDR1 ENHRY, CDR2 SYGVKD. The ends were cut back, 4 bases at V and 4 bases at J, with 8 bases in the middle. CDR3 amino acids: CAISVVGYEQYF. CDR3 DNA: TGTGCCATCAGTGTCGTTGGGTACGAGCAGTACTTC.

The CDR3 DNA follows: TGTGCCAGCAGTTACTCCGTAAGCGCAAGCTCCTACGAGCAGTACTTC. It encodes CASSYSVSASSYEQYF. This rearrangement joins TRBV6-5 to TRBJ2-7, with D unclear. The CDR3 runs to 16 residues. Germline V gene lookup returns CDR1 MNHEY and CDR2 SVGAGI. V lost 0 bases to trimming and J lost 0 bases, with 12 bases between them.

The V call is TRBV6-1, the J call TRBJ1-5; TRBD1 agrees at 9 bases. CDR3 length: 19 residues. Unmatched junction bases numbered 18, after V lost 3 bases and J lost 6 bases. Germline CDR1 MNHNS, CDR2 SASEGT. CDR3 protein: CASSDGGPPAGQGSQPQHF. CDR3 bases: TGTGCCAGCAGTGACGGGGGTCCCCCGGCCGGACAGGGGAGTCAGCCCCAGCATTTT.

The chain combines TRBV11-2 with TRBJ2-7; D remains ambiguous. The CDR3 is 13 amino acids. Trimming pared 2 bases from V and 3 bases from J, leaving 8 bases between. The germline V gene encodes CDR1 SGHAT and CDR2 FQNNGV. CDR3 region: CASSLSRSYEQYF. The CDR3 bases are TGTGCCAGCAGCTTAAGTAGGAGCTACGAGCAGTACTTC. Together with reference TRBV11-2 and TRBJ2-7, the CDR3 gives the full variable domain: EAGVAQSPRYKIIEKRQSVAFWCNPISGHATLYWYQQILGQGPKLLIQFQNNGVVDDSQLPKDRFSAERLKGVDSTLKIQPAKLEDSAVYLCASSLSRSYEQYFGPGTRLTVT.

This sequence joins TRBV28 and TRBJ2-4; 7 bases map to TRBD2. The CDR3 runs 14 residues. CDR1 is MDHEN, CDR2 SYDVKM, per germline. V dropped 8 bases and J dropped 4; count of bases not matched to a gene: 8. In nucleotides, the CDR3 is TGTGCCAGCTATCTAGCGGTAACGAAAAACATTCAGTACTTC. Its protein product is CASYLAVTKNIQYF.

The J gene is TRBJ2-7, the V gene TRBV6-5, with D uncertain. V gave up 0 bases and J gave up 7 bases, with 10 bases separating them. The CDR3 is 13 amino acids. Germline V CDR1 and CDR2: MNHEY, SVGAGI. CDR3 amino acids: CASSYSILREQYF. In DNA, the CDR3 is TGTGCCAGCAGTTACTCTATACTCCGGGAGCAGTACTTC.

The chain employs TRBV6-1 and TRBJ2-3, with D hard to call. V was pared by 0 bases and J by 12 bases, with 13 bases between. Per the germline V gene, CDR1 is MNHNS and CDR2 is SASEGT. The CDR3 consists of 13 residues. CDR3 nucleotides: TGTGCCAGCAGTGAAGCGCTTCTTCCTACTCAGTATTTT. Protein: CASSEALLPTQYF.

The chain uses TRBV9 and TRBJ2-7, with 7 nucleotides matching TRBD1. With 3 bases clipped from V and 0 bases from J, the junction kept 6 bases outside the gene matches. The CDR3 consists of 15 residues. CDR1 SGDLS and CDR2 YYNGEE come from the germline V gene. The CDR3 spells CASSAGQVSSYEQYF. CDR3 sequence (DNA): TGTGCCAGCAGCGCCGGACAGGTCAGCTCCTACGAGCAGTACTTC. Combining the CDR3 with reference TRBV9 and TRBJ2-7 gives the whole variable domain DSGVTQTPKHLITATGQRVTLRCSPRSGDLSVYWYQQSLDQGLQFLIQYYNGEERAKGNILERFSAQQFPDLHSELNLSSLELGDSALYFCASSAGQVSSYEQYFGPGTRLTVT.